This T cell receptor beta chain stems from a study of cytomegalovirus exposure and HLA in healthy donors. The primer mix had 60 Vbeta and 13 Jbeta primers. Only in-frame clones appear in the TCRdb table, and some are missing; sequencing was by immunoSEQ multiplex PCR. The sample has some 86,000 clones, around 64% seen once. A word on this clone: Its antigen is as yet unknown.

Germline assignment: CDR1 SGHDT and CDR2 YYEEEE. The CDR3 is 13 amino acids. V was shortened by 4 bases and J by 4 bases, with 11 bases between the two germline ends. Findings of the study overall: Highly shared variants forming one cluster were likely a sequencing artifact. As a later analysis showed, a missense DCLRE1C variant was linked to trimming of TCR beta V- and J-genes. Across HLA loci, a later analysis found differing TCR association rates, with DRB1 most and HLA-C fewest.

Sequenced: PBMCs. The chain couples TRBV5-6 to TRBJ1-1; perhaps TRBD1 as D (5 bases). This receptor was obtained from a man aged 30 to 45 in good health and CMV-seronegative. CDR3 nucleotide sequence: TGTGCCAGCAGCATTCGCGGGGGCACTGAAGCTTTCTTT. It encodes CASSIRGGTEAFF.